This is a list of T cell receptor beta chains from one sample in a study of CD8 T cells in Susac syndrome. TCRdb used MiXCR to reprocess the immunoSEQ multiplex PCR reads, holding one entry per CDR3 protein. The repertoire holds about 150,000 distinct CDR3 sequences, with roughly 96% as singletons. Sequencing input: CD4+ T cells from PBMCs. These receptors were obtained from a human donor with Susac syndrome. The CDR3 runs from the conserved cysteine through the conserved F or W. D genes are given only for firm matches. Not every row has a clone size; where given, it reads once, few, many or a size class.

v_gene: TRBV20-1
d_gene: NA
abundance: NA
j_gene: TRBJ1-2
CDR3aa: CSARDTRPGGYGYTF
CDR3nt: TGCAGTGCTAGAGATACGCGACCGGGGGGCTATGGCTACACCTTC

v_gene: TRBV11-2
d_gene: NA
abundance: NA
j_gene: TRBJ2-3
CDR3aa: CASSYASTDTQYF
CDR3nt: TGTGCCAGCAGCTACGCTAGCACAGATACGCAGTATTTT

v_gene: TRBV5-1
d_gene: NA
abundance: NA
j_gene: TRBJ1-2
CDR3aa: CASSGAGNGYTF
CDR3nt: TGCGCCAGCAGCGGGGCAGGGAACGGCTACACCTTC

v_gene: TRBV5-4
d_gene: TRBD2
abundance: NA
j_gene: TRBJ2-3
CDR3aa: CASSLRGGADTQYF
CDR3nt: TGTGCCAGCAGCCTGCGGGGGGGGGCGGATACGCAGTATTTT

v_gene: TRBV18
d_gene: TRBD1
abundance: NA
j_gene: TRBJ2-2
CDR3aa: CASSPRGRNTGELFF
CDR3nt: TGTGCCAGCTCACCAAGGGGGCGGAACACCGGGGAGCTGTTTTTT

v_gene: TRBV5-1
d_gene: NA
abundance: NA
j_gene: TRBJ2-5
CDR3aa: CASSLDRGGASEETQYF
CDR3nt: TGCGCCAGCAGCTTGGATCGAGGGGGGGCGAGTGAAGAGACCCAGTACTTC

v_gene: TRBV7-2
d_gene: NA
abundance: NA
j_gene: TRBJ1-2
CDR3aa: CASSLGTVINYGYTF
CDR3nt: TGTGCCAGCAGCTTAGGGACAGTGATAAACTATGGCTACACCTTC

v_gene: TRBV15
d_gene: TRBD1
abundance: NA
j_gene: TRBJ2-5
CDR3aa: CATSRRDREGETQYF
CDR3nt: TGTGCCACCAGCAGACGGGACAGGGAGGGAGAGACCCAGTACTTC

v_gene: TRBV20-1
d_gene: TRBD2
abundance: NA
j_gene: TRBJ2-7
CDR3aa: CSATPGGGYEQYF
CDR3nt: TGCAGTGCTACGCCGGGGGGGGGCTACGAGCAGTACTTC

v_gene: TRBV5-6
d_gene: NA
abundance: NA
j_gene: TRBJ2-6
CDR3aa: CASSRMGHINVLTF
CDR3nt: TGTGCCAGCAGCCGGATGGGACATATCAACGTCCTGACTTTC

v_gene: TRBV2
d_gene: NA
abundance: NA
j_gene: TRBJ2-5
CDR3aa: CASSEPVVGSETQYF
CDR3nt: TGTGCCAGCAGTGAACCCGTAGTCGGGTCAGAGACCCAGTACTTC

v_gene: TRBV5-1
d_gene: TRBD2
abundance: once
j_gene: TRBJ2-1
CDR3aa: CASSLGPTSGGGEQFF
CDR3nt: TGCGCCAGCAGCTTGGGGCCGACTAGCGGGGGAGGTGAGCAGTTCTTC

v_gene: TRBV6-5
d_gene: NA
abundance: once
j_gene: TRBJ1-1
CDR3aa: CASTRGQDGKAFF
CDR3nt: TGTGCCAGCACCCGAGGGCAGGATGGGAAGGCTTTCTTT

v_gene: TRBV12-3/TRBV12-4
d_gene: TRBD1
abundance: NA
j_gene: TRBJ1-3
CDR3aa: CASSLGQGPGYSGNTIYF
CDR3nt: TGTGCCAGCAGTTTAGGACAGGGGCCCGGGTACTCTGGAAACACCATATATTTT

v_gene: TRBV6-6
d_gene: TRBD1
abundance: NA
j_gene: TRBJ1-5
CDR3aa: CASSYSMTGWGQPQHF
CDR3nt: TGTGCCAGCAGTTACTCGATGACAGGGTGGGGTCAGCCCCAGCATTTT